This entry concerns a single T cell receptor (beta chain). Sequencing was performed with immunoSEQ multiplex PCR; in TCRdb, only in-frame clones are kept and a portion is missing. Of about 190,000 clones detected, around four fifths appear once; the ten largest clones hold 5.1%. The V gene end was trimmed by 2 bases and the J gene end by 4 bases; junction bases not matched to a gene: 4. Germline-derived CDR1 and CDR2 are SGHNT and YENEEA. There are 15 residues in the CDR3. The sample is drawn from a study of blood T cell repertoires in COVID-19. Sequencing was carried out using peripheral blood. The sequence was obtained from a woman in her seventies with active or convalescent COVID-19. The chain recombines TRBV11-3 with TRBJ2-1; 8 bases fit TRBD2. For the CDR3, the DNA is TGTGCCAGCAGCTTATCGGGCGGGGGGTACAATGAGCAGTTCTTC. It specifies CASSLSGGGYNEQFF.